One sample yielded the 9 T cell receptor beta chains listed below, sequenced in a study of response to subunit inactivated influenza vaccine. Each CDR3 protein gets one entry after TCRdb re-called the RT-PCR reads with MiXCR. The table lists 500,000 to 600,000 distinct CDR3 sequences, about an eighth of them singletons, with 10% in the top ten. The starting material was PBMCs from blood, obtained on the day of vaccination. These receptors were collected from a man in his fifties who received an inactivated influenza vaccine.

The genes are TRBV7-9 and TRBJ2-7; TRBD1 matches at 9 bases. Trimming at V came to 3 bases and at J to 5 bases, leaving 5 bases not matched to a gene. This CDR3 is built from 14 residues. Germline assignment: CDR1 SEHNR and CDR2 FQNEAQ (reference sequence). CDR3 in amino acids: CASSLTGGSDEQYF. The CDR3 bases are TGTGCCAGCAGCTTGACAGGGGGGAGCGACGAGCAGTACTTC.

This clonotype was counted between two and nine times. The chain joins TRBV10-3 to TRBJ2-7, with 7 bases that match TRBD1. The CDR3 consists of 13 residues. The ends lost 0 bases at V and 6 bases at J; junction bases unmatched: 2. Looked up from germline, CDR1 is ENHRY and CDR2 is SYGVKD. Here the CDR3 DNA reads TGTGCCATCAGTGAGTCGACAGGGACCGAGCAGTACTTC. This codes for CAISESTGTEQYF.

This clonotype has more than one count but fewer than ten. This sequence joins TRBV7-9 and TRBJ2-3; 11 nucleotides line up with TRBD2. There are 17 residues in the CDR3. V shed 5 bases, J shed 2 bases, and the junction held 9 bases outside the gene matches. Germline CDR1 reads SEHNR; CDR2 reads FQNEAQ (reference sequence). CDR3 amino acids: CASSPTPGLADTDTQYF. The CDR3 coding sequence is TGTGCCAGCAGCCCGACCCCGGGACTAGCGGACACAGATACGCAGTATTTT. The full variable domain, its missing parts supplied by reference TRBV7-9 and TRBJ2-3, is DTGVSQNPRHKITKRGQNVTFRCDPISEHNRLYWYRQTLGQGPEFLTYFQNEAQLEKSRLLSDRFSAERPKGSFSTLEIQRTEQGDSAMYLCASSPTPGLADTDTQYFGPGTRLTVL.

This clonotype was observed a handful of times. The rearrangement links TRBV19 to TRBJ2-7; 11 bases match TRBD2. The junction had 3 bases not matched to a gene; V was cut back by 2 bases and J by 3 bases. The germline gives CDR1 LNHDA, CDR2 SQIVND (reference sequence). This CDR3 region has 15 residues. The CDR3 loop reads CASSIRGTSGYEQYF. DNA for the CDR3: TGTGCCAGTAGTATAAGAGGGACTAGCGGCTACGAGCAGTACTTC.

In its sample, this clonotype was seen a few times. This chain joins TRBV7-2 and TRBJ2-3; 9 bases fit TRBD2. Germline V gene lookup returns CDR1 SGHTA and CDR2 FQGNSA. This CDR3 region has 16 residues. Trimming took 3 bases from V and 5 from J; bases not matched to a gene: 9. The CDR3 reads CASSFNGGGAIDTQYF. CDR3 sequence (DNA): TGTGCCAGCAGCTTTAATGGCGGGGGGGCAATAGATACGCAGTATTTT.

Only a few counts were recorded for this clonotype. The CDR3 spells CSVMADRHEQYF. The CDR3 nucleotides are TGCAGCGTCATGGCGGACAGACACGAGCAGTACTTC. V and J are TRBV29-1 and TRBJ2-7; the D gene is possibly TRBD1 (6 bases). This CDR3 has 12 amino acids. The germline gives CDR1 SQVTM, CDR2 ANQGSEA. Trimming pared 6 bases from V and 5 bases from J, leaving 14 bases between.

The chain recombines TRBV4-2 with TRBJ1-3, with unresolved D. The CDR3 sequence is 17 residues long. Trimming removed 0 bases from V and 1 base from J, with 13 bases in between. The germline V gene encodes CDR1 LGHNA and CDR2 YNFKEQ. This CDR3 reads CASSQDEGTGSGNTIYF. As DNA, the CDR3 is TGTGCCAGCAGCCAAGATGAGGGTACGGGATCTGGAAACACCATATATTTT.

The rearrangement uses TRBV9 and TRBJ2-2; D is possibly TRBD1 (6 bases). Germline CDR1 and CDR2: SGDLS and YYNGEE. CDR3 length: 14 residues. V was trimmed by 4 bases and J by 5 bases, leaving 12 bases between them. The CDR3 DNA sequence: TGTGCCAGCAGCTACTACACAGGGACCGGGGAGCTGTTTTTT. Its translation: CASSYYTGTGELFF.

V is TRBV25-1 and J is TRBJ2-7; TRBD2 agrees at 11 bases. This CDR3 spans 15 amino acids. Germline lookup yields CDR1 MGHDK and CDR2 SYGVNS. The junction had 6 bases not matched to a gene; V was cut back by 5 bases and J by 3 bases. DNA for the CDR3: TGTGCCAGCAGTCTGGGTAGCGGGGGGGGCTACGAGCAGTACTTC. Translating gives CASSLGSGGGYEQYF.